These 15 T cell receptor beta chains came from one sample sequenced in a study of cytomegalovirus exposure and HLA in healthy donors (dated 2017 in TCRdb). Receptor amplification or capture employed the immunoSEQ multiplex PCR assay. The multiplex PCR relied on a mix of 60 forward primers for TCR Vbeta segments and 13 reverse primers for TCR Jbeta segments. TCRdb obtained this table from immuneACCESS and retained in-frame rearrangements with V and J assigned. These tables miss some clones; where compared with another copy, unresolved V genes account for less than half of the shortfall, and the remainder is unexplained. Present in this sample are around 150,000 clones, 76% of which were seen just once. 2.5% to 3.5% of the sample is held by the ten biggest clonotypes. Sequencing used PBMCs. The receptors shown here come from a middle-aged man in good health and CMV-seronegative.

The gene calls are TRBV5-1 and TRBJ2-3; 9 bases align to TRBD2. Trimming cost V 7 bases and J 0 bases; bases outside gene matches: 6. CDR1 is SGHRS, CDR2 YFSETQ, per germline. The CDR3 spans 15 residues. CDR3 in amino acids: CASFSGGTSTDTQYF. Here the CDR3 DNA reads TGCGCCAGCTTTAGCGGGGGAACTAGCACAGATACGCAGTATTTT. The whole variable domain, filled in from reference TRBV5-1 and TRBJ2-3, reads KAGVTQTPRYLIKTRGQQVTLSCSPISGHRSVSWYQQTPGQGLQFLFEYFSETQRNKGNFPGRFSGRQFSNSRSEMNVSTLELGDSALYLCASFSGGTSTDTQYFGPGTRLTVL.

This clone counts as medium-sized (0.01 to 0.1%). The chain recombines TRBV19 with TRBJ2-7; no reliable D call. CDR1 is LNHDA and CDR2 is SQIVND in the germline V gene (reference sequence). This CDR3 comprises 11 residues. V was shortened by 8 bases and J by 7 bases, with 12 bases between the two germline ends. The CDR3 sequence: CASSPGSEQYF. CDR3 DNA sequence: TGTGCCAGTTCCCCCGGGTCAGAGCAGTACTTC.

The chain recombines TRBV28 with TRBJ2-5, with 8 nucleotides matching TRBD1. Per germline, CDR1 MDHEN and CDR2 SYDVKM. Trimming at V came to 4 bases and at J to 3 bases, leaving 10 bases not matched to a gene. This CDR3 has 16 residues. CDR3 DNA sequence: TGTGCCAGCAGTTCGCCTACCGGACAGGGTAAAGAGACCCAGTACTTC. Translated, it gives CASSSPTGQGKETQYF.

This clone has just a few counts. The chain carries TRBV7-2 and TRBJ1-1, with 7 positions matching TRBD1. V shed 0 bases and J 5 bases; nucleotides not matched to a gene: 3. Germline lookup yields CDR1 SGHTA and CDR2 FQGNSA. This CDR3 has 14 residues. The CDR3 DNA sequence: TGTGCCAGCAGCTTAGCAGGGGGCGCAACTGAAGCTTTCTTT. Residues: CASSLAGGATEAFF.

The chain carries TRBV18 and TRBJ1-1; no reliable D call. CDR3 size: 16 residues. V lost 4 bases, J lost 5 bases, and 20 bases lay in between. Germline V gene sequence: CDR1 KGHSH, CDR2 LQKENI. CDR3 residues: CASSRVAGPSGTEAFF. CDR3 bases: TGTGCCAGCTCACGGGTCGCCGGGCCCTCGGGAACTGAAGCTTTCTTT. Full variable domain (outside the CDR3, taken from reference TRBV18 and TRBJ1-1): NAGVMQNPRHLVRRRGQEARLRCSPMKGHSHVYWYRQLPEEGLKFMVYLQKENIIDESGMPKERFSAEFPKEGPSILRIQQVVRGDSAAYFCASSRVAGPSGTEAFFGQGTRLTVV.

CDR3: CASSPGTSGRSDEQYF. In nucleotides, the CDR3 is TGTGCCAGCAGCCCGGGGACTAGCGGGAGGTCCGACGAGCAGTACTTC. V is TRBV4-2 and J is TRBJ2-7; 15 bases line up with TRBD2. Trimming cost V 4 bases and J 5 bases; bases outside gene matches: 6. Germline V CDR1 and CDR2: LGHNA, YNFKEQ. The CDR3 is made up of 16 amino acids.

The rearrangement links TRBV6-4 to TRBJ1-1; TRBD1 might be the D (5 bases). The germline V gene has CDR1 MRHNA and CDR2 SNTAGT. This CDR3 contains 13 residues. The ends were cut back, 4 bases at V and 4 bases at J, with 10 bases in the middle. The CDR3 is CASSVRVGTEAFF. CDR3 sequence (DNA): TGTGCCAGCAGTGTCAGGGTCGGCACTGAAGCTTTCTTT.

V is TRBV4-3 and J is TRBJ2-3, with D maybe TRBD2 (5 bases). Germline values: CDR1 LGHNA, CDR2 YSLEER. The CDR3 is 15 residues long. V lost 4 bases to trimming and J lost 0 bases, with 11 bases between them. CDR3 loop: CASSPTSGSTDTQYF. As DNA, the CDR3 is TGCGCCAGCAGCCCGACCTCGGGGAGCACAGATACGCAGTATTTT.

The V and J genes are TRBV6-6 and TRBJ2-2, with 10 positions matching TRBD1. Germline V gene data show CDR1 as MNHNY and CDR2 as SVGAGI (reference sequence). The CDR3 covers 16 residues. V lost 5 bases, J lost 5 bases, and 8 bases stayed unmatched. The CDR3 sequence is CASSQPGQGRTGELFF. CDR3 DNA: TGTGCCAGCAGTCAACCGGGACAGGGGCGGACCGGGGAGCTGTTTTTT.

V is TRBV4-3 and J is TRBJ2-3; TRBD2 aligns across 11 bases. The J segment lost 2 bases and the V segment lost 3 bases, leaving 7 bases of the junction unmatched. The CDR3 length is 17 residues. Germline assignment: CDR1 LGHNA and CDR2 YSLEER. CDR3 in DNA: TGCGCCAGCAGCCAGAATAGCGGGGGGGCCATCACAGATACGCAGTATTTT. Its protein is CASSQNSGGAITDTQYF.

This clone occurred a few times. The V call is TRBV6-5, the J call TRBJ1-1; 10 positions match TRBD1. The V gene end was trimmed by 5 bases and the J gene end by 6 bases; junction bases not matched to a gene: 9. The CDR3 covers 15 residues. The V gene's germline CDR1 is MNHEY and CDR2 SVGAGI. The CDR3 sequence: CASSPPTGGFPEAFF. The CDR3 nucleotides read TGTGCCAGCAGTCCACCGACAGGGGGCTTCCCTGAAGCTTTCTTT.

This clone was detected a few times. The V call is TRBV5-6, the J call TRBJ1-1; D unclear. Trimming cost V 1 base and J 3 bases, with 16 bases left between them. This CDR3 has 16 amino acids. Germline loops: CDR1 SGHDT, CDR2 YYEEEE. The CDR3 DNA reads as TGTGCCAGCAGCTTGATGGGCCCCCGGTCTGACACTGAAGCTTTCTTT. Encoded protein: CASSLMGPRSDTEAFF. Together with reference TRBV5-6 and TRBJ1-1, the CDR3 gives the full variable domain: DAGVTQSPTHLIKTRGQQVTLRCSPKSGHDTVSWYQQALGQGPQFIFQYYEEEERQRGNFPDRFSGHQFPNYSSELNVNALLLGDSALYLCASSLMGPRSDTEAFFGQGTRLTVV.

V usage is TRBV7-2 and J usage is TRBJ1-1; D unclear. This CDR3 comprises 12 residues. Trimming took 2 bases from V and 2 from J, leaving 3 bases between them. In germline, CDR1 is SGHTA, CDR2 FQGNSA. The chain's CDR3 is CASSLQNTEAFF. The CDR3 region has the DNA TGTGCCAGCAGCTTACAAAACACTGAAGCTTTCTTT. Variable domain in full (rest from reference TRBV7-2 and TRBJ1-1): GAGVSQSPSNKVTEKGKDVELRCDPISGHTALYWYRQSLGQGLEFLIYFQGNSAPDKSGLPSDRFSAERTGGSVSTLTIQRTQQEDSAVYLCASSLQNTEAFFGQGTRLTVV.

The chain employs TRBV7-7 and TRBJ1-1; no clear D gene. The CDR3 covers 13 residues. With 5 bases removed from V and 7 bases from J, the gap between germline ends came to 14 bases. Looked up from germline, CDR1 is SSHAT and CDR2 is FNYEAQ (reference sequence). The chain's CDR3 is CASSKDLRGEAFF. Written as DNA, the CDR3 is TGTGCCAGCAGCAAAGACCTACGCGGTGAAGCTTTCTTT.

The chain combines TRBV30 with TRBJ1-3; D unresolved. Trimming shortened V by 7 bases and J by 0 bases, and 7 bases separated the two germline ends. Germline CDR1 GTSNPN, CDR2 SVGIG (reference sequence). The CDR3 is 12 amino acids. The CDR3 protein is CAYSGSGNTIYF. In nucleotides, the CDR3 is TGTGCCTACTCAGGCTCTGGAAACACCATATATTTT.